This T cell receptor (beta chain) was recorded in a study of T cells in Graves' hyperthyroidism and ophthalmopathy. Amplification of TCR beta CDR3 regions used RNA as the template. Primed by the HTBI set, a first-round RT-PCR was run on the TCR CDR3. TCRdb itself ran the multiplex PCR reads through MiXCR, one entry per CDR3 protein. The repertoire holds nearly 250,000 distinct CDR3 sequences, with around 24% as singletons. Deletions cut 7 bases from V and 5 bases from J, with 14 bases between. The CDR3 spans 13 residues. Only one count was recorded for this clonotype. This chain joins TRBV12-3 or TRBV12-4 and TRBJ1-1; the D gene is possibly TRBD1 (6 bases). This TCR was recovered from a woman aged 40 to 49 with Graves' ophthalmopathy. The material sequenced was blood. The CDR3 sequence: CASILNRETEAFF. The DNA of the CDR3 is TGTGCCAGCATCTTAAACAGGGAGACTGAAGCTTTCTTT.